A selection of T cell receptor beta chains follows, all from one sample in a study of post-analysis software for immune sequencing data. In TCRdb, the PCR reads were re-called with MiXCR into one record per CDR3 protein. The repertoire consists of hundreds of thousands of distinct CDR3 sequences, with about 40% occurring once and the leading ten covering around 1.7%. Sequenced: blood. These receptors originate from a girl under 18 with multiple sclerosis. Both conserved end residues are part of each CDR3. The order of the fields is clone size, D gene, V gene, J gene, CDR3 DNA, CDR3 protein. A D gene is named only where the DNA matches it firmly. Size tells how often a clone was seen (once, few, many) or the class of an expanded clone, and some rows leave it out.

size: .
D: .
V: TRBV5-1
J: TRBJ1-1
DNA: TGCGCCAGCAGCTTCCGGGACGCAGGGACTGAAGCTTTCTTT
CDR3: CASSFRDAGTEAFF

size: .
D: TRBD2
V: TRBV12-3/TRBV12-4
J: TRBJ2-1
DNA: TGTGCCAGCAGTAACCTAGCGGGAGCCCTTGGGGAGCAGTTCTTC
CDR3: CASSNLAGALGEQFF

size: few
D: TRBD2
V: TRBV18
J: TRBJ2-1
DNA: TGTGCCAGCTCGCACGGGACTAGCAGCGAGCAGTTCTTC
CDR3: CASSHGTSSEQFF

size: few
D: TRBD1
V: TRBV12-3/TRBV12-4
J: TRBJ2-7
DNA: TGTGCCAGCAGTTTAAGGGACAGCGAACGTGAGCAGTACTTC
CDR3: CASSLRDSEREQYF

size: .
D: TRBD2
V: TRBV11-2
J: TRBJ2-6
DNA: TGTGCCAGCAGCTTAATCGGGGGGGGACCCTCTGGGGCCAACATCCTGACTTTC
CDR3: CASSLIGGGPSGANILTF

size: .
D: .
V: TRBV29-1
J: TRBJ1-2
DNA: TGCAGCGTTGAAGACAGGGGATGGGGCTACACCTTC
CDR3: CSVEDRGWGYTF

size: .
D: TRBD1
V: TRBV10-3
J: TRBJ2-1
DNA: TGTGCCATTGGAGGGACAGGGGCATACAATGAGCAGTTCTTC
CDR3: CAIGGTGAYNEQFF

size: .
D: .
V: TRBV13
J: TRBJ2-7
DNA: TGTGCCAGCAGCTTTGGCGGGCCCAAGTACTACGAGCAGTACTTC
CDR3: CASSFGGPKYYEQYF

size: .
D: TRBD2
V: TRBV18
J: TRBJ2-3
DNA: TGTGCCAGCTCACCAAAGACTAGCGGAAACACAGATACGCAGTATTTT
CDR3: CASSPKTSGNTDTQYF

size: .
D: TRBD2
V: TRBV4-2
J: TRBJ2-1
DNA: TGTGCCAGCAGCCAAGATGAGACTAGCGGGAAGAATGAGCAGTTCTTC
CDR3: CASSQDETSGKNEQFF

size: .
D: .
V: TRBV28
J: TRBJ2-7
DNA: TGTGCCAGTATCCTAAGGGGTACCCACGAGCAGTACTTC
CDR3: CASILRGTHEQYF

size: .
D: .
V: TRBV12-3/TRBV12-4
J: TRBJ2-3
DNA: TGTGCCAGCAGTCCGCAGTGGTCTACGCAGTATTTT
CDR3: CASSPQWSTQYF

size: .
D: TRBD2
V: TRBV4-1
J: TRBJ2-1
DNA: TGCGCCAGCAGCCCCCTAGGGTCTAGCGGGAATCATGAGCAGTTCTTC
CDR3: CASSPLGSSGNHEQFF

size: .
D: TRBD1
V: TRBV5-6
J: TRBJ2-7
DNA: TGTGCCAGCAGTTCGGGACAGGTCCCCTCCTACGAGCAGTACTTC
CDR3: CASSSGQVPSYEQYF

size: .
D: TRBD1
V: TRBV10-3
J: TRBJ1-1
DNA: TGTGCCATCAGTGGACAGGGCCCGGCAACTGAAGCTTTCTTT
CDR3: CAISGQGPATEAFF

size: .
D: TRBD1
V: TRBV5-4
J: TRBJ2-3
DNA: TGTGCCAGCAGCTTGAATGGACAGGGAAGAGATACGCAGTATTTT
CDR3: CASSLNGQGRDTQYF

size: few
D: .
V: TRBV6-6
J: TRBJ2-1
DNA: TGTGCCAGCAAACCTACAGGAGACAATGAGCAGTTCTTC
CDR3: CASKPTGDNEQFF

size: .
D: .
V: TRBV12-3/TRBV12-4
J: TRBJ1-1
DNA: TGTGCCAGCAGGCAACACCCGCGAACTGAAGCTTTCTTT
CDR3: CASRQHPRTEAFF

size: .
D: .
V: TRBV7-2
J: TRBJ2-1
DNA: TGTGCCAGCAGTACTCGCCAGGGAATTGATGAGCAGTTCTTC
CDR3: CASSTRQGIDEQFF

size: .
D: TRBD1
V: TRBV5-1
J: TRBJ2-7
DNA: TGCGCCAGCAGCTTGGGGACAGGGTACTACGAGCAGTACTTC
CDR3: CASSLGTGYYEQYF

size: .
D: TRBD1
V: TRBV28
J: TRBJ2-7
DNA: TGTGCCAGTAACGCCGGGACAGGGGCTTACGAGCAGTACTTC
CDR3: CASNAGTGAYEQYF

size: .
D: .
V: TRBV19
J: TRBJ1-2
DNA: TGTGCCAGTAGTATAGAACAGACCTATGGCTACACCTTC
CDR3: CASSIEQTYGYTF

size: .
D: TRBD1
V: TRBV7-2
J: TRBJ2-7
DNA: TGTGCCAGCACACAGGGGGGATCCTACGAGCAGTACTTC
CDR3: CASTQGGSYEQYF

size: .
D: .
V: TRBV6-1
J: TRBJ1-2
DNA: TGTGCCAGCAGTGAGTTGGGCAGGCCTTATGGCTACACCTTC
CDR3: CASSELGRPYGYTF

size: once
D: TRBD2
V: TRBV10-1
J: TRBJ2-3
DNA: TGCGCCAGCAGCGGTAGCGGGAGAGGAACAGATACGCAGTATTTT
CDR3: CASSGSGRGTDTQYF

size: few
D: TRBD1
V: TRBV28
J: TRBJ2-1
DNA: TGTGCCAGCAGGCGGACCGGGACAGCTTACAATGAGCAGTTCTTC
CDR3: CASRRTGTAYNEQFF

size: .
D: TRBD2
V: TRBV7-7
J: TRBJ2-3
DNA: TGTGCTAGCAGCCCCCGTGGCGGGAGGAGTCCAGATACGCAGTATTTT
CDR3: CASSPRGGRSPDTQYF

size: many
D: .
V: TRBV5-1
J: TRBJ1-1
DNA: TGCGCCAGCAGCTTGGACAGGAACACTGAAGCTTTCTTT
CDR3: CASSLDRNTEAFF

size: .
D: .
V: TRBV5-1
J: TRBJ1-1
DNA: TGCGCCAGCAGCTTGGACGGGGGAAGGATGAACACTGAAGCTTTCTTT
CDR3: CASSLDGGRMNTEAFF

size: few
D: .
V: TRBV24-1
J: TRBJ1-5
DNA: TGTGCCACCAGTGGAGCGTATAGCAATCAGCCCCAGCATTTT
CDR3: CATSGAYSNQPQHF

size: few
D: TRBD1
V: TRBV4-1
J: TRBJ2-7
DNA: TGCGCCAGCAGCTTCCCCACAGGGGGCTCCTACGAGCAGTACTTC
CDR3: CASSFPTGGSYEQYF

size: .
D: .
V: TRBV7-3
J: TRBJ2-7
DNA: TGTGCCAGCAGCTTAGATTTGGGGCGCTCCTACGAGCAGTACTTC
CDR3: CASSLDLGRSYEQYF

size: few
D: TRBD1
V: TRBV6-5
J: TRBJ1-2
DNA: TGTGCCAGCAGCCCCGGACAGGGGGGTGGCTACACCTTC
CDR3: CASSPGQGGGYTF

size: .
D: .
V: TRBV30
J: TRBJ2-1
DNA: TGTGCCTGGAGTGTCAGGACATCCTACAATGAGCAGTTCTTC
CDR3: CAWSVRTSYNEQFF

size: few
D: TRBD1
V: TRBV4-1
J: TRBJ2-1
DNA: TGCGCCAGCAGTCCTTCGGACAGGGAGCTCAATGAGCAGTTCTTC
CDR3: CASSPSDRELNEQFF

size: few
D: .
V: TRBV10-3
J: TRBJ2-7
DNA: TGTGCCATCAGTGTCCGAACGTTTAAGACTCGGGACGAGCAGTACTTC
CDR3: CAISVRTFKTRDEQYF

size: .
D: .
V: TRBV2
J: TRBJ1-4
DNA: TGTGCCAGCAGTCTGCGACACGTTAATGAAAAACTGTTTTTT
CDR3: CASSLRHVNEKLFF

size: .
D: .
V: TRBV29-1
J: TRBJ2-1
DNA: TGCAGCGCTGAGGGGGGGGACACAACACAGCAGTTCTTC
CDR3: CSAEGGDTTQQFF

size: .
D: .
V: TRBV7-8
J: TRBJ1-5
DNA: TGTGCCAGCAGCCCCGACGGACCAAATCAGCCCCAGCATTTT
CDR3: CASSPDGPNQPQHF

size: .
D: .
V: TRBV5-1
J: TRBJ2-1
DNA: TGCGCCAGCAGCTTAAAACCACAGGGTATGTTGGCCGATGAGCAGTTCTTC
CDR3: CASSLKPQGMLADEQFF

size: .
D: .
V: TRBV11-2
J: TRBJ2-5
DNA: TGTGCCAGCAGCTTAGACAAGCAGACCCAGTACTTC
CDR3: CASSLDKQTQYF

size: few
D: .
V: TRBV10-3
J: TRBJ2-5
DNA: TGTGCCATCAGTGGCGACAGGCGCCAAGAGACCCAGTACTTC
CDR3: CAISGDRRQETQYF

size: few
D: .
V: TRBV5-1
J: TRBJ2-1
DNA: TGCGCCAGCAGCTTGGAGGCCTCACGTGCTGAGCAGTTCTTC
CDR3: CASSLEASRAEQFF

size: few
D: .
V: TRBV21-1
J: TRBJ2-6
DNA: TGTGCCAGCAGCGGGCACATTTACTCCGACTCTGGGGCCAACGTCCTGACTTTC
CDR3: CASSGHIYSDSGANVLTF

size: .
D: TRBD1
V: TRBV6-1
J: TRBJ2-5
DNA: TGTGCCAGCAGGCCGGGACAGGGGCTAGAGACCCAGTACTTC
CDR3: CASRPGQGLETQYF

size: few
D: .
V: TRBV7-9
J: TRBJ2-1
DNA: TGTGCCAGCAGCCCGGGACTGCTGACTAACAATGAGCAGTTCTTC
CDR3: CASSPGLLTNNEQFF

size: .
D: TRBD2
V: TRBV12-3/TRBV12-4
J: TRBJ2-7
DNA: TGTGCCAGCACCCTACAGGCGGGAGACGAGCAGTACTTC
CDR3: CASTLQAGDEQYF

size: .
D: .
V: TRBV24-1
J: TRBJ1-1
DNA: TGTGCCACCAGACTGACAGAGAACACTGAAGCTTTCTTT
CDR3: CATRLTENTEAFF

size: .
D: TRBD2
V: TRBV6-5
J: TRBJ2-4
DNA: TGTGCCAGCAGTTCATGGGAGACTAGCGGGAACATTCAGTACTTC
CDR3: CASSSWETSGNIQYF